This TCR beta chain was sequenced for a study of blood T cell repertoires in COVID-19 (dated by TCRdb to about 2020). About the study as a whole: Collaborator samples came from the United States, Italy and Spain and covered acute and convalescent phases of COVID-19. The prospective study material was composed of cDNA or gDNA derived from T cells, B-cell-depleted T cells, or PBMCs. Deeply sampled blood TCRbeta repertoires from subjects exposed to, actively infected with, or recovered from COVID-19 were included in the dataset. The repertoires were released in a freely available public database meant as a resource for research on the immune response to SARS-CoV-2. Samples came from the ongoing ImmuneRACE study (first 160 participants) plus 1,254 subjects from 6 global collaborators. A de-identified subject ID, COVID-19 status, age in years and sex were almost always included in the sample metadata. Where HLA class I and class II types were available, the types were taken from metadata supplied by the sample provider, not from assay-based typing. What the authors observed across the whole study: How much clinical and demographic metadata was included differed by source and by participant, and the metadata was provided uncurated.

Each collaborating institution followed its own protocols to collect whole blood in K2EDTA tubes. For TCRbeta analysis, collaborators shipped samples in one of three forms: frozen whole blood, isolated PBMCs, or DNA extracted from either of those sample types. The immunoSEQ Assay, a bias-controlled multiplex PCR, was used to amplify TCRbeta CDR3 regions from genomic DNA. The study's processing was this. Within the assay, amplification of reference gene primers was used to estimate how many nucleated cells each sample contained. Sequence reads were collapsed and filtered to measure the absolute abundance of every unique TCRbeta CDR3 rearrangement. For each sample, productive Simpson clonality was calculated as the square root of Simpson's diversity index across productive rearrangements. TCRdb obtained this table from immuneACCESS and retained in-frame rearrangements with V and J assigned. These tables miss some clones; where compared with another copy, unresolved V genes account for less than half of the shortfall, and the remainder is unexplained. Clone size and the V and J calls come from that table; the DNA yielded D and trimming. The sample yields around 200,000 clones; about 84% were counted once. Clones ranked in the top ten supply roughly 6.8% of the sample.

V drops 8 bases and J drops 0 bases, leaving 10 bases in between. Sequences MNHEY (CDR1) and SVGAGI (CDR2) are obtained from the germline V gene. Reading from cysteine to phenylalanine, the CDR3 counts 13 amino acids. The kept DNA is CDR3 alone, 39 bases in frame from the first base. Comment on this clone: There is no known antigen for this receptor. No per-base quality is available; no much larger clone lies one base away.

This clonotype originated in a human donor in a cohort sampled during active COVID-19. This chain is built from TRBV6-5 and TRBJ1-1; TRBD1 is perhaps the D gene, given 5 matching bases. The sequenced sample consisted of peripheral blood. In nucleotides, the sequence is TGTGCCAGCCCGGGACTCTTGAACACTGAAGCTTTCTTT. Translated, this gives CASPGLLNTEAFF.